This passage covers 12 T cell receptor beta chains from one sample sequenced in a study of shared clonotypes between healthy human individuals. Clones were read by immunoSEQ multiplex PCR, and TCRdb kept only the in-frame ones, dropping some. Of some 1 million clones listed, approximately 76% are singletons. Sequencing input: memory CD4+ T cells sorted from blood. Subset reported: CD45RA-negative fraction. All receptors derive from a man between 18 and 29 years old in good health.

V and J are TRBV11-2 and TRBJ2-2; D unclear. This CDR3 has 13 amino acids. The germline V gene encodes CDR1 SGHAT and CDR2 FQNNGV. V lost 3 bases and J lost 1, with 3 bases in between. The CDR3 loop is CASSFRNTGELFF. CDR3 nucleotide sequence: TGTGCCAGCAGCTTCCGGAACACCGGGGAGCTGTTTTTT. Full variable domain (rest looked up from reference TRBV11-2 and TRBJ2-2): EAGVAQSPRYKIIEKRQSVAFWCNPISGHATLYWYQQILGQGPKLLIQFQNNGVVDDSQLPKDRFSAERLKGVDSTLKIQPAKLEDSAVYLCASSFRNTGELFFGEGSRLTVL.

This chain links TRBV2 with TRBJ2-1; 11 bases are a match to TRBD2. J lost 2 bases, V lost 5 bases, and 5 bases had no gene match. Germline assignment: CDR1 SNHLY and CDR2 FYNNEI. This CDR3 contains 16 residues. The CDR3 here is CASSPILAGAYNEQFF. In nucleotides, the CDR3 is TGTGCCAGCAGTCCCATACTAGCGGGGGCCTACAATGAGCAGTTCTTC.

The chain uses TRBV7-9 and TRBJ2-7; D is possibly TRBD1 (6 bases). V was cut by 4 bases and J by 2 bases, with 12 bases left in between. Germline values: CDR1 SEHNR, CDR2 FQNEAQ (reference sequence). The CDR3 is 14 residues long. CDR3: CASSSGTHTYEQYF. The DNA of the CDR3 is TGTGCCAGCAGCTCCGGGACACATACCTACGAGCAGTACTTC. The full variable domain, rest sourced from reference TRBV7-9 and TRBJ2-7, is DTGVSQNPRHKITKRGQNVTFRCDPISEHNRLYWYRQTLGQGPEFLTYFQNEAQLEKSRLLSDRFSAERPKGSFSTLEIQRTEQGDSAMYLCASSSGTHTYEQYFGPGTRLTVT.

This clone came up once. The chain recombines TRBV5-1 with TRBJ2-2; 7 bases align to TRBD2. The CDR3 extends over 14 amino acids. With 3 bases clipped from V and 6 bases from J, the junction kept 5 bases outside the gene matches. The germline V gene encodes CDR1 SGHRS and CDR2 YFSETQ. CDR3 loop: CASSSAAGPGELFF. For the CDR3, the DNA is TGCGCCAGCAGCTCCGCAGCGGGGCCCGGGGAGCTGTTTTTT. Supplemented by reference TRBV5-1 and TRBJ2-2, the full variable domain reads KAGVTQTPRYLIKTRGQQVTLSCSPISGHRSVSWYQQTPGQGLQFLFEYFSETQRNKGNFPGRFSGRQFSNSRSEMNVSTLELGDSALYLCASSSAAGPGELFFGEGSRLTVL.

The CDR3 reads CAWSIAGAGYEQYF. The CDR3 DNA reads TGTGCCTGGAGTATAGCGGGAGCAGGCTACGAGCAGTACTTC. The chain recombines TRBV30 with TRBJ2-7, with 9 bases that match TRBD2. Germline values: CDR1 GTSNPN, CDR2 SVGIG (reference sequence). CDR3 length equals 14 residues. After removal of 2 bases from V and 3 bases from J, the junction contained 5 bases not matched to a gene. The whole variable domain, remainder taken from reference TRBV30 and TRBJ2-7, is SQTIHQWPATLVQPVGSPLSLECTVEGTSNPNLYWYRQAAGRGLQLLFYSVGIGQISSEVPQNLSASRPQDRQFILSSKKLLLSDSGFYLCAWSIAGAGYEQYFGPGTRLTVT.

The CDR3 spells CASRRTGGQNSPLHF. The CDR3 bases are TGTGCCAGTAGGAGGACAGGGGGCCAGAATTCACCCCTCCACTTT. The chain employs TRBV19 and TRBJ1-6, with 11 bases aligning to TRBD1. This CDR3 is built from 15 residues. With V trimmed by 6 bases and J by 7 bases, 5 bases remained unmatched. Germline CDR1 is LNHDA and CDR2 is SQIVND (reference sequence).

This CDR3 is CASSQSPAGQGTEAFF. In nucleotides, the CDR3 is TGCGCCAGCAGCCAAAGCCCAGCCGGACAGGGAACTGAAGCTTTCTTT. The rearrangement links TRBV5-1 to TRBJ1-1; 8 bases match TRBD1. The CDR3 totals 16 residues. Germline CDR1 is SGHRS and CDR2 is YFSETQ. The V and J ends lost 4 bases and 5 bases, in that order; junction bases with no gene match: 13.

A word on this clone: Different DNA sequences within this sample yield the same CDR3. The V gene is TRBV5-1, the J gene TRBJ2-7, with D perhaps TRBD1 (5 bases). The germline gives CDR1 SGHRS, CDR2 YFSETQ. Trimming shortened V by 2 bases and J by 0 bases, and 9 bases separated the two germline ends. The CDR3 has 14 amino acids. The CDR3 sequence is CASSFTGDSYEQYF. The DNA of the CDR3 is TGCGCCAGCAGCTTCACAGGCGACTCCTACGAGCAGTACTTC.

The chain links TRBV28 to TRBJ2-5; no clear D. This CDR3 has 13 residues. Trimming shortened V by 4 bases and J by 5 bases, and 11 bases separated the two germline ends. Germline V gene lookup returns CDR1 MDHEN and CDR2 SYDVKM. The CDR3 is CASSSAIRETQYF. CDR3 sequence (DNA): TGTGCCAGCAGTTCGGCCATTAGGGAGACCCAGTACTTC.

This rearrangement joins TRBV6-5 to TRBJ2-7; 7 bases are a match to TRBD1. Germline CDR1 and CDR2: MNHEY and SVGAGI. Trimming removed 5 bases from V and 2 bases from J; junction bases left unmatched: 9. The CDR3 is 15 amino acids. CDR3 sequence: CASSGETGSPYEQYF. The CDR3 bases are TGTGCCAGCAGTGGGGAGACAGGGTCCCCCTACGAGCAGTACTTC.

The rearrangement joins TRBV4-3 to TRBJ1-6, with unresolved D. The CDR3 runs 14 residues. CDR1 is LGHNA and CDR2 is YSLEER in the germline V gene. Trimming pared 4 bases from V and 10 bases from J, leaving 14 bases between. This chain's CDR3 is CASSPRAGNSPLHF. CDR3 bases: TGCGCCAGCAGCCCACGGGCGGGGAACTCACCCCTCCACTTT.

This sequence joins TRBV13 and TRBJ2-1; D is unclear. Germline V gives CDR1 PRHDT, CDR2 FYEKMQ (reference sequence). V lost 2 bases and J 4 bases, leaving 9 bases between the germline ends. The CDR3 sequence is 14 residues long. In DNA form, the CDR3 reads TGTGCCAGCAGCTTAAATGGCGCGTACAATGAGCAGTTCTTC. Translating gives CASSLNGAYNEQFF.